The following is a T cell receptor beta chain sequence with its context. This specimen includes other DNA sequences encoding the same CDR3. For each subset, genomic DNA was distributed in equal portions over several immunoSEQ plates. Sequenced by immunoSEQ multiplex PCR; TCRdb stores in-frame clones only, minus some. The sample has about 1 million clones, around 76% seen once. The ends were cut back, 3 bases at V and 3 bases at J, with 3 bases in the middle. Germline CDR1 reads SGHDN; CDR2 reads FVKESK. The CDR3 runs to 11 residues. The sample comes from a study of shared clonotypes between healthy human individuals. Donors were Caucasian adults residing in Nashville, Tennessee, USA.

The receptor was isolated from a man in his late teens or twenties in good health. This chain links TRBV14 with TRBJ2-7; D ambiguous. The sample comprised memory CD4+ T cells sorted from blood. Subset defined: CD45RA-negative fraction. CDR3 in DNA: TGTGCCAGCAGCCAGGGCTACGAGCAGTACTTC. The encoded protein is CASSQGYEQYF.